This TCR beta chain was sequenced in a study of control samples from healthy donors and cancer patients. The table came from immunoSEQ multiplex PCR; TCRdb's copy has only in-frame clones and leaves some out. The sample holds about 100,000 clones; about 90% are singletons and the top ten take 2% to 3%. The CDR3 has 13 residues. Germline V gene sequence: CDR1 SGHAT, CDR2 FQDESV (reference sequence). V dropped 5 bases and J dropped 15 bases, with 20 bases sitting between them. The chain uses TRBV11-1 and TRBJ2-1; possibly TRBD2 for D (8 bases). Sequenced: blood. The TCR originated in a woman younger than 35 in good health. CDR3 loop: CASSPGGGRTGFF. CDR3 nucleotide sequence: TGTGCCAGCAGCCCCGGGGGGGGACGGACAGGGTTCTTC.